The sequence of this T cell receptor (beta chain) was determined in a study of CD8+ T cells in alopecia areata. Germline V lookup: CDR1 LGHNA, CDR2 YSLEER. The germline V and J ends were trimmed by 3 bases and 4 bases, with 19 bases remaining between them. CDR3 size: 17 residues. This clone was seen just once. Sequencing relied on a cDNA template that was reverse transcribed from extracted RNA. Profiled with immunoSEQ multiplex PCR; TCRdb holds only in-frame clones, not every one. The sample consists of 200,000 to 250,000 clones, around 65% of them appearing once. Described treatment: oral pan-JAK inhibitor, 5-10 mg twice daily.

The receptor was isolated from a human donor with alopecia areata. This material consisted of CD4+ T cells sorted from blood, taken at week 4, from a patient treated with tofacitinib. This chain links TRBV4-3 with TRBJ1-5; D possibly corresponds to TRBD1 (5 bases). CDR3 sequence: CASSQSRRDGWNQPQHF. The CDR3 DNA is TGCGCCAGCAGCCAGAGCCGCCGGGACGGATGGAATCAGCCCCAGCATTTT.